This T cell receptor (beta chain) comes out of a study of cytomegalovirus exposure and HLA in healthy donors. Germline assignment: CDR1 GTSNPN and CDR2 SVGIG (reference sequence). CDR3 length: 15 residues. Trimming removed 2 bases at V and 5 bases at J, with 19 bases between. Vbeta (60) and Jbeta (13) primers were used in the PCR. TCRdb keeps only in-frame clones here, not all; method: immunoSEQ multiplex PCR. The sample contains about 160,000 clones, about four fifths of which appear only once. Sequenced sample: PBMCs. This chain uses TRBV30 with TRBJ2-7; a possible D gene is TRBD1 (6 bases). The sequence came from a woman in her 30s in good health and CMV-seropositive. Written as DNA, the CDR3 is TGTGCCTGGAGTTACTCGAGGCAGGGGCGCGACGAGCAGTACTTC. Its translation: CAWSYSRQGRDEQYF. Full variable domain (rest looked up from reference TRBV30 and TRBJ2-7): SQTIHQWPATLVQPVGSPLSLECTVEGTSNPNLYWYRQAAGRGLQLLFYSVGIGQISSEVPQNLSASRPQDRQFILSSKKLLLSDSGFYLCAWSYSRQGRDEQYFGPGTRLTVT.